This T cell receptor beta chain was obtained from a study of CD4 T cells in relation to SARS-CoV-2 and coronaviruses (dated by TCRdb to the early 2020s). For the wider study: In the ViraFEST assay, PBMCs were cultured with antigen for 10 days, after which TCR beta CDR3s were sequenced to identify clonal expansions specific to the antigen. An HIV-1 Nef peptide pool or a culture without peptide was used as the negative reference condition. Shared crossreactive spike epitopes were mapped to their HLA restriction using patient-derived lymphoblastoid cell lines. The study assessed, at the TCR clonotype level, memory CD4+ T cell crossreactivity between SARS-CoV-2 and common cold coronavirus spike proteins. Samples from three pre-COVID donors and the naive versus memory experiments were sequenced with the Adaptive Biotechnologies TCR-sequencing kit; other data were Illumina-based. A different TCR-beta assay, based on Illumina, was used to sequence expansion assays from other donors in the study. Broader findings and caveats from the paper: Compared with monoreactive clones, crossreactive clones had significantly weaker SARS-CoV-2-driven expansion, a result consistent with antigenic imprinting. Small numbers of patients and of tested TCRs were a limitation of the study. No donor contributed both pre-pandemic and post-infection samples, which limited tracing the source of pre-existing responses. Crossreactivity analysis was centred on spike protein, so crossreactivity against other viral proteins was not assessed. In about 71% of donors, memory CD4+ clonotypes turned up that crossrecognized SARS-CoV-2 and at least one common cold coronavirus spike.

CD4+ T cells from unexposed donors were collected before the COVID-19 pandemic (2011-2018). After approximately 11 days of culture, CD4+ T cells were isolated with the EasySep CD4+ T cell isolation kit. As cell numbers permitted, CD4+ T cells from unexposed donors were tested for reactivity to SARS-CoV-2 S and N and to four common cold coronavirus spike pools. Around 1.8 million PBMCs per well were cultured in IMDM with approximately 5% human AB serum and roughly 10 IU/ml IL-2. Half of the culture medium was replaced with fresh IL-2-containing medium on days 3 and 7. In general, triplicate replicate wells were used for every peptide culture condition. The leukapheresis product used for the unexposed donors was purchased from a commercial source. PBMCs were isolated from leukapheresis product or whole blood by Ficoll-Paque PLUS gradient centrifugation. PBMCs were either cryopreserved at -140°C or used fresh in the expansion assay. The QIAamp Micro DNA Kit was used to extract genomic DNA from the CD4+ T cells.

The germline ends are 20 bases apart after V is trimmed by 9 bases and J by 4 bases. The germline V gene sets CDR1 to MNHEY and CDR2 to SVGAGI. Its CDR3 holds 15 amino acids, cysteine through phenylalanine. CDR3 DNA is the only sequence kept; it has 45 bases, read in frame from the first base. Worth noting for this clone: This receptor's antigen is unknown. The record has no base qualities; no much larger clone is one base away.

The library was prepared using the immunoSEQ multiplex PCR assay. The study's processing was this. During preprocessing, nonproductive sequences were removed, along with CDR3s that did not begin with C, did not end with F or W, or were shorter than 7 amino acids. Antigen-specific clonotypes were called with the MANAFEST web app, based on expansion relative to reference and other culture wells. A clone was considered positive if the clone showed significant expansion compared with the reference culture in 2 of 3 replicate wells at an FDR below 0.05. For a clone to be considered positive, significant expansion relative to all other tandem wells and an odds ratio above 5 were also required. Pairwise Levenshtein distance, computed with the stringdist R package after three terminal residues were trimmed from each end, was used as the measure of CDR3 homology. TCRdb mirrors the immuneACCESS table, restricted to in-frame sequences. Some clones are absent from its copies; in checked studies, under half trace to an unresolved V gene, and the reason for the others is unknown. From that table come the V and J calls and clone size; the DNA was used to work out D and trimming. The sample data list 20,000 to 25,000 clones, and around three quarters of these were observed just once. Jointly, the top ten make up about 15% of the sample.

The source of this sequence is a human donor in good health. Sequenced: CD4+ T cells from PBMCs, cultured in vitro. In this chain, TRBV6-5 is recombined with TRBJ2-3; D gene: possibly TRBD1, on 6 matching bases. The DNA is TGTGCCAGTGGGTTGGCAGGGGCCTCTGCAGATACGCAGTATTTT. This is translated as CASGLAGASADTQYF.